The next 28 T cell receptor beta chains were all read from a single sample in a study of OX40 agonist ivuxolimab in advanced cancers. Assay: immunoSEQ multiplex PCR; the TCRdb copy retains only in-frame clones and omits some. The sample includes over 60,000 clones, 75% to 90% seen only once; the top ten take approximately 2%. The material was CD4+ or CD8+ T cells sorted from blood, obtained in a trial of the OX40 agonist ivuxolimab. These receptor sequences come from an adult with an advanced solid tumor such as melanoma, head and neck, liver or kidney cancer.

This clone came up a few times. V and J are TRBV19 and TRBJ2-7, with 10 bases identical to TRBD1. CDR3 length: 14 amino acids. The V and J ends lost 6 bases and 0 bases, in that order; junction bases with no gene match: 2. Germline assignment: CDR1 LNHDA and CDR2 SQIVND (reference sequence). CDR3 bases: TGTGCCAGTAGGCGGACAGGGGGCTCCTACGAGCAGTACTTC. It translates to CASRRTGGSYEQYF.

V gene TRBV30 combines with J gene TRBJ1-1; 9 bases are shared with TRBD1. The CDR3 sequence is 14 residues long. Trimming cost V 0 bases and J 3 bases; bases outside gene matches: 2. CDR1 is GTSNPN and CDR2 is SVGIG in the germline V gene (reference sequence). CDR3 in amino acids: CAWSVDRGYTEAFF. CDR3 DNA sequence: TGTGCCTGGAGTGTAGACAGGGGGTACACTGAAGCTTTCTTT.

The gene calls are TRBV27 and TRBJ2-7, with 8 bases that match TRBD1. V trimming: 6 bases; J trimming: 2 bases; junction bases outside the gene matches: 9. Germline lookup yields CDR1 MNHEY and CDR2 SMNVEV (reference sequence). The CDR3 covers 15 residues. CDR3 DNA sequence: TGTGCCAGCAGAATGATAGGGACAGGAGCCTACGAGCAGTACTTC. Translated, it gives CASRMIGTGAYEQYF.

This rearrangement joins TRBV6-1 to TRBJ1-4; tentative D call: TRBD1 (6 bases). CDR1 is MNHNS and CDR2 is SASEGT in the germline V gene. The CDR3 contains 15 residues. V lost 2 bases and J 1 base, leaving 8 bases between the germline ends. The CDR3, as DNA: TGTGCCAGCAGTGAACGAGGGGGAACTAATGAAAAACTGTTTTTT. Its protein product is CASSERGGTNEKLFF.

This clone was recorded a few times. The V and J genes are TRBV25-1 and TRBJ1-4, with 7 bases matching TRBD1. Germline V CDR1 and CDR2: MGHDK, SYGVNS. V was clipped by 3 bases and J by 8 bases; unmatched bases: 6. The CDR3 runs 14 residues. In nucleotides, the CDR3 is TGTGCCAGCAGTGAGTCGACAGGGCGGGAAAAACTGTTTTTT. Translated, it gives CASSESTGREKLFF.

The chain has TRBV5-4 and TRBJ2-1; TRBD2 agrees at 7 bases. The CDR3 is 16 residues long. V trimming: 4 bases; J trimming: 5 bases; junction bases outside the gene matches: 12. Germline CDR1 SGHNT, CDR2 YYREEE (reference sequence). The CDR3 nucleotides are TGTGCCAGCAGCGGGGGGGTAGTTCCCTTAAACAATGAGCAGTTCTTC. Translated: CASSGGVVPLNNEQFF.

The V gene is TRBV2, the J gene TRBJ1-2; D possibly corresponds to TRBD1 (5 bases). V lost 6 bases to trimming and J lost 1 base, with 9 bases between them. CDR1 and CDR2 (germline): SNHLY, FYNNEI. The CDR3 extends over 13 amino acids. CDR3 region: CASSPRGNYGYTF. The CDR3 region has the DNA TGTGCCAGCAGCCCTAGGGGTAACTATGGCTACACCTTC.

The chain links TRBV4-1 to TRBJ1-6, with D possibly being TRBD1 (5 bases). Trimming left V 4 bases short and J 5 bases short, with 18 bases between. Germline CDR1 MGHRA, CDR2 YSYEKL. The CDR3 has 17 amino acids. CDR3 protein: CASSPRAGMTNNSPLHF. The CDR3 coding sequence is TGCGCCAGCAGCCCCCGGGCAGGGATGACCAATAATTCACCCCTCCACTTT.

V is TRBV29-1 and J is TRBJ2-7, with 11 bases that match TRBD2. Germline V gives CDR1 SQVTM, CDR2 ANQGSEA. V gave up 7 bases and J gave up 5 bases; unmatched junction bases: 7. This CDR3 has 13 amino acids. The chain's CDR3 is CSATSGSNHEQYF. The CDR3 bases are TGCAGCGCTACTAGCGGGAGTAACCACGAGCAGTACTTC.

J is TRBJ2-7 and V is TRBV10-1; TRBD1 aligns across 7 bases. Germline V gene data show CDR1 as WNHNN and CDR2 as SYGVQD (reference sequence). Losses at the gene ends were 6 bases for V and 2 bases for J; bases not matched to a gene: 7. The CDR3 has 14 residues. CDR3 residues: CASSVRQGAYEQYF. The CDR3 region has the DNA TGCGCCAGCAGCGTTAGACAGGGTGCCTACGAGCAGTACTTC.

The genes are TRBV25-1 and TRBJ2-5, with 8 nucleotides matching TRBD1. Germline-derived CDR1 and CDR2 are MGHDK and SYGVNS. V shed 5 bases, J shed 5 bases, and the junction held 4 bases outside the gene matches. The CDR3 has 13 amino acids. The CDR3 sequence: CASSFRGLETQYF. For the CDR3, the DNA is TGTGCCAGCAGTTTCAGGGGGCTGGAGACCCAGTACTTC. The variable domain in full, with the rest retrieved from reference TRBV25-1 and TRBJ2-5, is EADIYQTPRYLVIGTGKKITLECSQTMGHDKMYWYQQDPGMELHLIHYSYGVNSTEKGDLSSESTVSRIRTEHFPLTLESARPSHTSQYLCASSFRGLETQYFGPGTRLLVL.

This clone has just a few counts. The chain is built from TRBV28 and TRBJ1-1; D is uncertain. Per germline, CDR1 MDHEN and CDR2 SYDVKM. V was clipped by 5 bases and J by 4 bases, with 11 bases between them. The CDR3 runs to 13 residues. CDR3 sequence (DNA): TGTGCCAGCAGTGTGCTCCGGGGCACTGAAGCTTTCTTT. It translates to CASSVLRGTEAFF.

The genes are TRBV18 and TRBJ2-7; TRBD2 matches 7 bases. V lost 2 bases, J lost 7 bases, and 11 bases stayed unmatched. This CDR3 spans 15 amino acids. CDR1 is KGHSH and CDR2 is LQKENI in the germline V gene. DNA for the CDR3: TGTGCCAGCTCACCAGGGACGGGAGGCTTGGGAGAGCAGTACTTC. Translation: CASSPGTGGLGEQYF.

The chain links TRBV6-5 to TRBJ2-2; possible D gene TRBD1, 6 bases. The CDR3 runs to 14 residues. Trimming stripped 5 bases from V and 2 bases from J, with 9 bases between. Germline-derived CDR1 and CDR2 are MNHEY and SVGAGI. The chain's CDR3 is CASSRTANTGELFF. The CDR3 bases are TGTGCCAGCAGTCGGACAGCTAACACCGGGGAGCTGTTTTTT.

The chain couples TRBV10-2 to TRBJ2-1; D is possibly TRBD1 or TRBD2 (5 bases each). Germline V gene data show CDR1 as WSHSY and CDR2 as SAAADI. CDR3 size: 15 residues. The V end lost 2 bases, the J end lost 8 bases, and 16 bases lay between the germline ends. CDR3 nucleotides: TGCGCCAGCAGTGAGGGGGACCGCATGAGCCATGAGCAGTTCTTC. Its translation: CASSEGDRMSHEQFF.

This chain uses TRBV29-1 with TRBJ2-1; 7 bases are a match to TRBD2. Trimming cost V 7 bases and J 9 bases; bases outside gene matches: 6. This CDR3 is 11 amino acids long. Looked up from germline, CDR1 is SQVTM and CDR2 is ANQGSEA. In DNA, the CDR3 is TGCAGCGCGCGGGACTATAGTGAGCAGTTCTTC. Its translation is CSARDYSEQFF.

V usage is TRBV2 and J usage is TRBJ2-3; D is undetermined. The CDR3 length is 13 residues. V lost 2 bases to trimming and J lost 0 bases, with 3 bases between them. From germline, CDR1 is SNHLY and CDR2 FYNNEI. The CDR3 DNA is TGTGCCAGCAGTGAAACAAGCACAGATACGCAGTATTTT. It codes for CASSETSTDTQYF. Variable domain in full (rest from reference TRBV2 and TRBJ2-3): EPEVTQTPSHQVTQMGQEVILRCVPISNHLYFYWYRQILGQKVEFLVSFYNNEISEKSEIFDDQFSVERPDGSNFTLKIRSTKLEDSAMYFCASSETSTDTQYFGPGTRLTVL.

The V and J genes are TRBV7-9 and TRBJ2-5; D perhaps matches TRBD1 (5 bases). Trimming left V 1 base short and J 7 bases short, with 10 bases between. CDR3 size: 13 residues. Germline values: CDR1 SEHNR, CDR2 FQNEAQ (reference sequence). The CDR3 coding sequence is TGTGCCAGCAGCTTAGATGGGGCTGGGACCCAGTACTTC. Translating gives CASSLDGAGTQYF. Complete variable domain (other parts from reference TRBV7-9 and TRBJ2-5): DTGVSQNPRHKITKRGQNVTFRCDPISEHNRLYWYRQTLGQGPEFLTYFQNEAQLEKSRLLSDRFSAERPKGSFSTLEIQRTEQGDSAMYLCASSLDGAGTQYFGPGTRLLVL.

This chain links TRBV7-9 with TRBJ2-2; 7 nucleotides agree with TRBD2. V shed 6 bases and J 6 bases; nucleotides not matched to a gene: 7. The CDR3 runs to 14 residues. Germline V gives CDR1 SEHNR, CDR2 FQNEAQ (reference sequence). The CDR3 region is CASRSGRDPGELFF. The CDR3 DNA sequence: TGTGCCAGCAGGTCGGGGAGGGATCCCGGGGAGCTGTTTTTT.

This chain uses TRBV5-1 with TRBJ2-3; D is undetermined. Trimming shortened V by 0 bases and J by 5 bases, and 13 bases separated the two germline ends. The germline V gene encodes CDR1 SGHRS and CDR2 YFSETQ. CDR3 length: 15 amino acids. CDR3 sequence reads: CASSLGLQDLDTQYF. The CDR3 nucleotides read TGCGCCAGCAGCTTGGGGCTCCAGGATTTAGATACGCAGTATTTT.

The table lists this clone with a few counts. CDR3 in DNA: TGTGCCAGCAGTGAAGCCCTATATCCCGTGTCCGGGGCCAACGTCCTGACTTTC. It is translated as CASSEALYPVSGANVLTF. The genes are TRBV6-1 and TRBJ2-6; unclear D gene. Germline V lookup: CDR1 MNHNS, CDR2 SASEGT. CDR3 length equals 18 residues. V lost 0 bases and J lost 4, with 16 bases in between.

The chain is built from TRBV6-5 and TRBJ1-1; D uncertain. The CDR3 is 14 residues long. Germline values: CDR1 MNHEY, CDR2 SVGAGI. V shed 4 bases and J shed 5 bases, with 14 bases lying between them. CDR3 loop: CASSSREGGTEAFF. In DNA form, the CDR3 reads TGTGCCAGCAGTTCTAGGGAAGGAGGGACTGAAGCTTTCTTT.

The chain couples TRBV7-9 to TRBJ2-3; 7 bases align to TRBD2. Trimming cost V 3 bases and J 3 bases; bases outside gene matches: 6. This CDR3 region has 15 residues. Looked up from germline, CDR1 is SEHNR and CDR2 is FQNEAQ (reference sequence). The CDR3: CASSFGRTATDTQYF. The CDR3 coding sequence is TGTGCCAGCAGCTTCGGGAGGACGGCGACAGATACGCAGTATTTT.

This chain uses TRBV28 with TRBJ2-3, with D possibly being TRBD1 or TRBD2 (6 bases each). Germline V gene lookup returns CDR1 MDHEN and CDR2 SYDVKM. The CDR3 extends over 20 amino acids. Trimming pared 0 bases from V and 0 bases from J, leaving 22 bases between. In nucleotides, the CDR3 is TGTGCCAGCAGTTTATGGGCAGGGGATCGGTGGGGGGCTAGCACAGATACGCAGTATTTT. It specifies CASSLWAGDRWGASTDTQYF.

CDR3 sequence (DNA): TGTGCCAGCAGCGTAATTGGACAGACTGAAGCTTTCTTT. Its translation is CASSVIGQTEAFF. The chain joins TRBV9 to TRBJ1-1, with a weak D call TRBD1 (6 bases). Germline V gene data show CDR1 as SGDLS and CDR2 as YYNGEE. The CDR3 consists of 13 residues. V lost 1 base and J 5 bases, leaving 9 bases between the germline ends.

The chain links TRBV7-2 to TRBJ2-1; D is possibly TRBD2 (6 bases). The germline V gene has CDR1 SGHTA and CDR2 FQGNSA. The CDR3 consists of 15 residues. V shed 1 base and J shed 6 bases, with 13 bases lying between them. CDR3 in DNA: TGTGCCAGCAGCTTAGTGGCGGGAATTATCAATGAGCAGTTCTTC. It codes for CASSLVAGIINEQFF.

This clone was seen more than once but under ten times. The rearrangement joins TRBV7-8 to TRBJ1-1; no definite D call. Trimming stripped 1 base from V and 2 bases from J, with 8 bases between. The germline gives CDR1 SGHVS, CDR2 FQNEAQ. The CDR3 consists of 14 residues. The CDR3, as DNA: TGTGCCAGCAGCTTAGGACGGCTAAACACTGAAGCTTTCTTT. It translates to CASSLGRLNTEAFF.

This chain links TRBV14 with TRBJ1-6, with a possible D match to TRBD1 (5 bases). Per the germline V gene, CDR1 is SGHDN and CDR2 is FVKESK. This CDR3 comprises 17 residues. Trimming cost V 0 bases and J 10 bases, with 19 bases left between them. The CDR3 DNA reads TGTGCCAGCAGCCAAGATCTGAGGCGGCAGGGAGGATCACCCCTCCACTTT. Translating it yields CASSQDLRRQGGSPLHF.